Sequencing of this T cell receptor (beta chain) was carried out in a study of radiation and T cells in renal cell carcinoma (dated by TCRdb to about 2020). Describing the broader study: Samples came from a clinical trial, in which primary renal cell carcinomas received 15 Gy stereotactic body radiation therapy followed by nephrectomy 4 weeks later. In total, approximately 53 samples, comprising 26 tumors and about 27 peripheral blood samples, were subjected to TCR beta sequencing. Across all 53 samples, 4,000,000 or so unique CDR3 nucleotide sequences encoding 2.5 million to 3 million unique CDR3 amino acid sequences were identified. Study-wide findings and limitations: Blood repertoire dynamics were not followed beyond 4 weeks after treatment. With a single-armed trial design, the study had no way to address how radiation dose or scheduling affects the TCR repertoire. Because pretreatment tumor biopsies were not available, the study could not determine whether clonotypes were already present within the tumor at baseline. In blood, the top tumor clonotypes increased between baseline and 2 weeks post-radiation and then shrank by 4 weeks, which suggests that tumor-resident clones expanded only transiently.

TCR beta libraries were generated from genomic DNA with the immunoSEQ kit, following the manufacturer's recommendations. For library preparation, a first multiplex PCR was performed with proprietary primers, followed by a second PCR in which unique barcodes were added, and bead cleanups were performed after each round. A positive control reaction and a negative control reaction, both provided in the kit, were run with every batch of samples. The final libraries were assessed on an Agilent 4200 TapeStation D1000 ScreenTape, pooled by volume, and quantified by qPCR. Sequencing was performed on an Illumina NextSeq500 with a MidOutput 150-cycle cartridge, and 156 Read1 and 15 Index1 cycles were run with kit custom primers. The pooled library was loaded at approximately 1 pM with an approximately 22% PhiX control spike-in. The study's own analysis went as follows. Vendor-processed data were analyzed in R, with a clonotype defined as all T cells sharing the same CDR3 nucleotide sequence. For clone abundance analyses, frequencies were normalized to the 10,000 most abundant clones per sample. Public T cell clones, averaging fewer than five per sample, were removed before analysis. Tumor-enriched and baseline blood-enriched clonotypes were defined by at least a 32-fold difference in abundance between compartments. Clonotypes expanded or contracted between blood time points were identified with a beta-binomial differential abundance model. Similarity between tumor and blood repertoires was quantified using the Baroni-Urbani and Buser coefficient, and groups were compared with two-tailed Wilcoxon tests in R. Entries here come from immuneACCESS through TCRdb and include only in-frame sequences with V and J called. Some clones fail to appear in such tables; in the studies checked, an unresolved V gene covers under half of the shortfall, and the cause of the remainder is unknown. D and trimming were read from the DNA, whereas the V and J calls and clone size are those reported in that table. The sample table lists 25,000 to 30,000 clones, approximately 84% of them with a count of one. The top ten clones comprise roughly a third of the sample.

According to the study, the label for this sample's time point signals: blood 2 weeks post-SBRT. The treatment or condition label corresponds to: 15 Gy SBRT to primary tumor, nephrectomy 4 weeks later. To follow tumor-enriched clonotypes, serial peripheral blood was collected from radiation-treated patients at baseline and at 2 weeks and 4 weeks after SBRT. Every patient had renal cell carcinoma of clear cell pathology. The QIAamp DNA Blood Mini Kit (Qiagen) was used to prepare genomic DNA for TCR sequencing. Samples were included in the analyses only if all quality control checks were passed. In regard to this clone: There is no known antigen for this receptor. It has no much larger one-base neighbor in the sample; base qualities were not kept.

The sequence derives from a man in his fifties or sixties with renal cell carcinoma. Sequenced material: blood, taken from a patient whose treatment included radiotherapy and nephrectomy.

The nucleotide sequence is given as TGTGCCAGCAGCACACGGTCAGATACGCAGTATTTT. It codes for CASSTRSDTQYF. The chain joins TRBV7-2 to TRBJ2-3; confidence is insufficient to name the D gene. The CDR3 measures 12 amino acids from cysteine to phenylalanine. Of all the DNA, just the CDR3 is kept, 36 bases in frame from base 1. V gives up 5 bases and J gives up 4 bases, and the segment between their germline ends measures 7 bases. Looking up the germline V gene yields CDR1 SGHTA and CDR2 FQGNSA.